Listed below are T cell receptor beta chains from one sample, sequenced in a study of cytotoxic CD8 clonotypes in ibrutinib-treated CLL. Sequencing was performed with immunoSEQ multiplex PCR; in TCRdb, only in-frame clones are kept and a portion is missing. The sample holds 150,000 to 250,000 clones, 72% seen once. The input for sequencing was PBMCs, taken after 24 months of ibrutinib treatment. The receptors come from a human donor with chronic lymphocytic leukemia. CDR3s leave out the opening cysteine and the closing phenylalanine or tryptophan.

len: 10; j_gene: TRBJ1-1; v_gene: TRBV7-8; CDR3aa: ASSSRTLEAF
len: 13; j_gene: TRBJ1-3; v_gene: TRBV5-1; CDR3aa: ANSRDRAVGNTIY
len: 10; j_gene: TRBJ2-5; v_gene: TRBV5-1; CDR3aa: ASSLYQETQY
len: 13; j_gene: TRBJ2-1; v_gene: TRBV27; CDR3aa: ASRDLAGGYNEQF
len: 14; j_gene: TRBJ1-3; v_gene: TRBV13; CDR3aa: ASSDKQNSAARTIY
len: 9; j_gene: TRBJ2-7; v_gene: TRBV25-1; CDR3aa: ASSDRVEQY
len: 12; j_gene: TRBJ2-7; v_gene: TRBV21-1; CDR3aa: ASSPRTRGDEQY
len: 12; j_gene: TRBJ1-2; v_gene: TRBV19; CDR3aa: ASSIQTGSGGYT
len: 13; j_gene: TRBJ1-1; v_gene: TRBV7-9; CDR3aa: ASSPGGGMNTEAF
len: 11; j_gene: TRBJ2-1; v_gene: TRBV19; CDR3aa: ASSIGTGNEQF